Below, 26 T cell receptor beta chains from the same sample are listed, as sequenced in a study of cytomegalovirus exposure and HLA in healthy donors. With 60 Vbeta and 13 Jbeta primers, the PCR was carried out. Measured with immunoSEQ multiplex PCR; TCRdb has only the in-frame clones, and not every one. The table lists over 80,000 clones, around 80% of them singletons. Source material: PBMCs. The origin of the receptors is a man aged 40-49 years in good health and CMV-seropositive.

This clone was seen more than once but under ten times. The J gene is TRBJ1-4, the V gene TRBV6-5; TRBD1 agrees at 8 bases. With 7 bases clipped from V and 5 bases from J, the junction kept 9 bases outside the gene matches. The germline V gene encodes CDR1 MNHEY and CDR2 SVGAGI. The CDR3 sequence is 15 residues long. CDR3 region: CASKLGTGENEKLFF. CDR3 nucleotides: TGTGCCAGCAAGCTCGGGACAGGAGAAAATGAAAAACTGTTTTTT.

The chain couples TRBV6-5 to TRBJ2-2, with TRBD1 identical over 7 bases. Germline CDR1 is MNHEY and CDR2 is SVGAGI. V gave up 2 bases and J gave up 6 bases; unmatched junction bases: 3. The length of the CDR3 is 14 residues. In nucleotides, the CDR3 is TGTGCCAGCAGTTACCAACAGGGGTCCGGGGAGCTGTTTTTT. Protein product: CASSYQQGSGELFF.

This clone was observed a single time. The chain is built from TRBV11-2 and TRBJ2-3; 16 positions match TRBD2. The CDR3 length is 14 residues. The ends lost 3 bases at V and 10 bases at J; junction bases unmatched: 1. In germline, CDR1 is SGHAT, CDR2 FQNNGV. CDR3 DNA: TGTGCCAGCAGCTTGGGACTAGCGGGGGGGTCGCAGTATTTT. Its translation: CASSLGLAGGSQYF.

Details on this clone: In the same sample, other DNA sequences code for this CDR3. The chain links TRBV7-3 to TRBJ2-5, with a possible D match to TRBD2 (6 bases). CDR1 and CDR2 from the germline V gene are SGHTA and FQGTGA. The germline V and J ends were trimmed by 0 bases and 4 bases, with 12 bases remaining between them. This CDR3 is 15 amino acids long. Here the CDR3 reads CASSLTGAGGETQYF. The DNA of the CDR3 is TGTGCCAGCAGCTTAACAGGAGCCGGGGGAGAGACCCAGTACTTC.

V usage is TRBV11-2 and J usage is TRBJ2-1; the match to TRBD1 covers 9 bases. Germline CDR1 reads SGHAT; CDR2 reads FQNNGV. This CDR3 spans 15 amino acids. With 5 bases clipped from V and 5 bases from J, the junction kept 7 bases outside the gene matches. CDR3 sequence reads: CASSRGRQGDNEQFF. The DNA for the CDR3 is TGTGCCAGCAGCCGTGGTAGACAGGGGGACAATGAGCAGTTCTTC.

The V and J genes are TRBV27 and TRBJ2-1; 11 nucleotides match TRBD2. This CDR3 region has 14 residues. Germline V lookup: CDR1 MNHEY, CDR2 SMNVEV (reference sequence). Unmatched junction bases numbered 8, after V lost 3 bases and J lost 13 bases. CDR3 sequence (DNA): TGTGCCAGCAGTTTTAGACTAGCGGGGTCCGGTCAGTTCTTC. Amino acid sequence: CASSFRLAGSGQFF.

This chain joins TRBV20-1 and TRBJ1-2; the D gene is possibly TRBD1 (5 bases). The CDR3 runs to 10 residues. Trimming cost V 7 bases and J 2 bases, with 5 bases left between them. Germline CDR1 reads DFQATT; CDR2 reads SNEGSKA (reference sequence). The chain's CDR3 is CSGQNYGYTF. The CDR3 DNA follows: TGCAGTGGACAGAACTATGGCTACACCTTC.

V and J are TRBV14 and TRBJ2-3; D is uncertain. Trimming took 0 bases from V and 6 from J, leaving 10 bases between them. Germline V gene lookup returns CDR1 SGHDN and CDR2 FVKESK. This CDR3 region has 14 residues. The chain's CDR3 is CASSQELAADTQYF. CDR3 coding DNA: TGTGCCAGCAGCCAAGAACTCGCCGCCGATACGCAGTATTTT.

The J gene is TRBJ2-5, the V gene TRBV5-6; 7 nucleotides align to TRBD2. The J call may be incorrect, as the DNA end agrees better with TRBJ2-7. The germline gives CDR1 SGHDT, CDR2 YYEEEE. CDR3 size: 16 residues. The chain's CDR3 is CASSFSLTGTTYEQYF. As DNA, the CDR3 is TGTGCCAGCAGCTTTAGCTTGACCGGGACTACCTACGAGCAGTACTTC.

The chain recombines TRBV4-2 with TRBJ2-7; TRBD2 matches 10 bases. The CDR3 spans 15 residues. V trimming: 1 base; J trimming: 0 bases; junction bases outside the gene matches: 0. Germline CDR1 LGHNA, CDR2 YNFKEQ. DNA for the CDR3: TGTGCCAGCAGCCAAGGACTAGCGGGCTCCTACGAGCAGTACTTC. Translation gives CASSQGLAGSYEQYF.

CDR3 coding DNA: TGTGCCAGCAGCTTGGGACAGGTATCAGATACGCAGTATTTT. This encodes CASSLGQVSDTQYF. The chain has TRBV11-3 and TRBJ2-3, with 8 nucleotides matching TRBD1. There are 14 residues in the CDR3. Germline-derived CDR1 and CDR2 are SGHNT and YENEEA. J was trimmed by 4 bases and V by 3 bases; bases with no gene match: 3.

This chain connects TRBV6-1 to TRBJ2-1; D not resolved. V was pared by 2 bases and J by 5 bases, with 7 bases between. The CDR3 contains 13 residues. CDR1 is MNHNS and CDR2 is SASEGT in the germline V gene. The CDR3 DNA sequence: TGTGCCAGCAGTGAACGCAGAAACAATGAGCAGTTCTTC. Protein product: CASSERRNNEQFF.

The chain combines TRBV7-3 with TRBJ2-2, with 7 bases that match TRBD2. The trim removed 4 bases at V and 7 bases at J, leaving 12 bases unmatched. CDR3 length equals 16 residues. Germline V gene data show CDR1 as SGHTA and CDR2 as FQGTGA. CDR3 region: CASSSRSAGLGGELFF. The CDR3 nucleotides are TGTGCCAGCAGCTCCAGATCAGCGGGGCTGGGCGGGGAGCTGTTTTTT.

This sequence joins TRBV19 and TRBJ2-1; D possibly corresponds to TRBD2 (6 bases). CDR3 size: 15 residues. Germline values: CDR1 LNHDA, CDR2 SQIVND (reference sequence). With 3 bases removed from V and 0 bases from J, the gap between germline ends came to 9 bases. In nucleotides, the CDR3 is TGTGCCAGTAGTATCACCGGGGGCTCCTACAATGAGCAGTTCTTC. Translated, it gives CASSITGGSYNEQFF.

The chain has TRBV9 and TRBJ1-2; D unresolved. The germline gives CDR1 SGDLS, CDR2 YYNGEE. The V gene lost 0 bases and the J gene lost 8 bases, with 14 bases spanning the gap. The CDR3 contains 14 residues. CDR3 DNA: TGTGCCAGCAGCGTAGGGATCCCGGCGGGCGGCTACACCTTC. Protein sequence: CASSVGIPAGGYTF.

About this clone: At one of its ends the junction is not consistent with the germline gene, which may arise from a read error. This chain uses TRBV7-9 with TRBJ2-7; 7 positions agree with TRBD1. CDR1 is SEHNR, CDR2 FQNEAQ, per germline (reference sequence). The CDR3 runs to 16 residues. CDR3 in DNA: TGTTCCAGCAGCCACACCGGGCAGGGGGATCGAAACGAGCAGTACTTC. The encoded protein is CSSSHTGQGDRNEQYF. Filled out from reference TRBV7-9 and TRBJ2-7, the complete variable domain reads DTGVSQNPRHKITKRGQNVTFRCDPISEHNRLYWYRQTLGQGPEFLTYFQNEAQLEKSRLLSDRFSAERPKGSFSTLEIQRTEQGDSAMYLCSSSHTGQGDRNEQYFGPGTRLTVT.

This chain connects TRBV27 to TRBJ1-1; 8 nucleotides align to TRBD1. Trimming took 6 bases from V and 4 from J; bases not matched to a gene: 28. CDR1 is MNHEY and CDR2 is SMNVEV in the germline V gene (reference sequence). The CDR3 contains 21 residues. The CDR3 nucleotides are TGTGCCAGCAGGCGGACCCGGGGGGTGTCAGGGGGCTTACTAATCTTCACTGAAGCTTTCTTT. It is translated as CASRRTRGVSGGLLIFTEAFF.

The CDR3 coding sequence is TGTGCCAGCAGCTCCCGGGACAGGGCTATTTATAGCAATCAGCCCCAGCATTTT. It codes for CASSSRDRAIYSNQPQHF. V gene TRBV21-1 combines with J gene TRBJ1-5; the table gives TRBD1 as D, unverified against the DNA. TRBV21-1 is assigned pseudogene status. CDR3 length: 18 amino acids.

The V call is TRBV6-1, the J call TRBJ2-1; maybe TRBD2 (5 bases). Germline V gives CDR1 MNHNS, CDR2 SASEGT. Between the trimmed V and J ends, which lost 3 bases and 7 bases, there was a span of 7 bases. This CDR3 has 12 residues. Here the CDR3 DNA reads TGTGCCAGCAGTGAGCCGGGAAATGAGCAGTTCTTC. Its protein product is CASSEPGNEQFF.

Only a few counts were recorded for this clone. The chain couples TRBV29-1 to TRBJ2-7, with 8 bases lining up with TRBD2. The CDR3 covers 14 residues. Germline-derived CDR1 and CDR2 are SQVTM and ANQGSEA. Trimming at V came to 6 bases and at J to 2 bases, leaving 9 bases not matched to a gene. The CDR3 loop is CSVRGGDSAYEQYF. In DNA form, the CDR3 reads TGCAGCGTCCGGGGGGGGGACTCAGCCTACGAGCAGTACTTC.

The chain links TRBV7-6 to TRBJ2-2; D is perhaps TRBD1 (6 bases). V was pared by 5 bases and J by 5 bases, with 21 bases between. This CDR3 is 17 amino acids long. Germline V gives CDR1 SGHVS, CDR2 FNYEAQ. The DNA of the CDR3 is TGTGCCAGCAGCAAAGACTCTCACAGGGTCGGAACCGGGGAGCTGTTTTTT. Translated: CASSKDSHRVGTGELFF. Filled out from reference TRBV7-6 and TRBJ2-2, the complete variable domain reads GAGVSQSPRYKVTKRGQDVALRCDPISGHVSLYWYRQALGQGPEFLTYFNYEAQQDKSGLPNDRFSAERPEGSISTLTIQRTEQRDSAMYRCASSKDSHRVGTGELFFGEGSRLTVL.

J is TRBJ1-2 and V is TRBV28, with D perhaps matching TRBD1 (5 bases). Germline V lookup: CDR1 MDHEN, CDR2 SYDVKM. The CDR3 runs 13 residues. Trimming shortened V by 5 bases and J by 6 bases, and 13 bases separated the two germline ends. CDR3 nucleotides: TGTGCCAGCAGTATACAGGTCCGGAATGGCTACACCTTC. Amino acid sequence: CASSIQVRNGYTF.

The V and J genes are TRBV11-2 and TRBJ2-5; D gene uncertain. Trimming took 0 bases from V and 5 from J, leaving 4 bases between them. The CDR3 is 12 residues long. Germline V gene lookup returns CDR1 SGHAT and CDR2 FQNNGV. CDR3 in amino acids: CASSLDLETQYF. The DNA of the CDR3 is TGTGCCAGCAGCTTAGATCTGGAGACCCAGTACTTC.

This chain uses TRBV5-1 with TRBJ1-1; D is possibly TRBD1 (5 bases). Germline values: CDR1 SGHRS, CDR2 YFSETQ. The CDR3 loop spans 13 amino acids. With 5 bases removed from V and 4 bases from J, the gap between germline ends came to 12 bases. This CDR3 is CASSFGGTTEAFF. DNA for the CDR3: TGCGCCAGCAGTTTCGGGGGTACCACTGAAGCTTTCTTT.

V and J are TRBV7-8 and TRBJ2-2; D remains unclear. The V gene's germline CDR1 is SGHVS and CDR2 FQNEAQ. The CDR3 runs to 14 residues. V was pared by 3 bases and J by 0 bases, with 5 bases between. CDR3: CASSFDTNTGELFF. The CDR3 DNA sequence: TGTGCCAGCAGCTTCGACACGAACACCGGGGAGCTGTTTTTT.

This clone has only one observation. This chain connects TRBV5-1 to TRBJ2-1; 7 nucleotides align to TRBD2. J gave up 0 bases and V 0 bases, and 6 bases lay outside the gene matches. Germline CDR1 is SGHRS and CDR2 is YFSETQ. The CDR3 has 17 amino acids. The CDR3 DNA reads as TGCGCCAGCAGCTTGGTGGACACTAGCGTCTCCTACAATGAGCAGTTCTTC. The encoded protein is CASSLVDTSVSYNEQFF.